These 13 T cell receptor beta chains share one sample of origin, sequenced in a study of Graves' ophthalmopathy and Graves' hyperthyroidism. The authors amplified TCR beta CDR3 regions, and they did so from RNA transcripts for repertoire sequencing. After a first-round RT-PCR with HTBI primers, a second-round multiplex PCR was run. TCRdb ran MiXCR on the multiplex PCR reads and lists one entry per CDR3 protein. The table lists about 740,000 distinct CDR3 sequences, 40% of them singletons. The sequenced sample was peripheral blood. The origin of the receptors is an adult man with Graves' ophthalmopathy.

V and J are TRBV7-9 and TRBJ1-6, with 9 bases fitting TRBD1. V was pared by 4 bases and J by 7 bases, with 5 bases of the junction left unmatched. Germline CDR1 reads SEHNR; CDR2 reads FQNEAQ (reference sequence). This CDR3 spans 15 amino acids. CDR3 loop: CASSSRGQGNSPLHF. The CDR3 nucleotides read TGTGCCAGCAGCTCAAGGGGACAGGGCAATTCACCCCTCCACTTT.

Points on this clonotype: A much larger clone lies a single base off, so this may be a read error. The rearrangement joins TRBV7-3 to TRBJ2-5; D might be TRBD1 or TRBD2, each matching 5 bases. Trimming left V 5 bases short and J 5 bases short, with 15 bases between. Germline V gene sequence: CDR1 SGHTA, CDR2 FQGTGA. This CDR3 is built from 14 residues. The CDR3 spells CASSLPTGLETQYF. The CDR3 DNA follows: TGTGCCAGCAGCCTCCCGACGGGGCTTGAGACCCAGTACTTC. The full variable domain, in which reference TRBV7-3 and TRBJ2-5 provide the parts outside the CDR3, is GAGVSQTPSNKVTEKGKYVELRCDPISGHTALYWYRQSLGQGPEFLIYFQGTGAADDSGLPNDRFFAVRPEGSVSTLKIQRTERGDSAVYLCASSLPTGLETQYFGPGTRLLVL.

This chain uses TRBV20-1 with TRBJ2-7; the match to TRBD1 covers 8 bases. Germline V gene sequence: CDR1 DFQATT, CDR2 SNEGSKA (reference sequence). Trimming took 5 bases from V and 7 from J; bases not matched to a gene: 22. The CDR3 covers 17 residues. The CDR3 DNA is TGCAGTGCTCAGGGAAAGAGACAGGGGCCCTTGATGTGGGAGCAGTACTTC. Its protein is CSAQGKRQGPLMWEQYF.

In its sample, this clonotype was seen a few times. A junction end diverges from the germline sequence, so it may reflect a read error. The V and J genes are TRBV10-3 and TRBJ1-2; TRBD1 aligns across 8 bases. Germline CDR1 is ENHRY and CDR2 is SYGVKD. There are 14 residues in the CDR3. The CDR3 region has the DNA TGTGCCAGCAGTTACAGAGACAGGGGCTATGGCTACACCTTC. It specifies CASSYRDRGYGYTF.

The table lists this clonotype with many counts. The J gene is TRBJ1-3, the V gene TRBV29-1, with a possible D match to TRBD1 (5 bases). Deletions cut 4 bases from V and 0 bases from J, with 10 bases between. The CDR3 is made up of 14 amino acids. The germline V gene encodes CDR1 SQVTM and CDR2 ANQGSEA. CDR3 amino acids: CSVGGPTSGNTIYF. CDR3 in DNA: TGCAGCGTTGGGGGACCAACCTCTGGAAACACCATATATTTT.

The table lists this clonotype with many counts. The rearrangement links TRBV7-2 to TRBJ2-7; D possibly matches TRBD1 or TRBD2 (5 bases each). The CDR3 sequence is 15 residues long. Trimming pared 2 bases from V and 2 bases from J, leaving 13 bases between. Per germline, CDR1 SGHTA and CDR2 FQGNSA. The CDR3: CASSLLGAPTYEQYF. The CDR3 DNA is TGTGCCAGCAGCTTACTCGGGGCCCCGACCTACGAGCAGTACTTC. Filled out from reference TRBV7-2 and TRBJ2-7, the complete variable domain reads GAGVSQSPSNKVTEKGKDVELRCDPISGHTALYWYRQSLGQGLEFLIYFQGNSAPDKSGLPSDRFSAERTGGSVSTLTIQRTQQEDSAVYLCASSLLGAPTYEQYFGPGTRLTVT.

This clonotype was seen at least ten times. The genes are TRBV10-3 and TRBJ1-3, with 7 bases fitting TRBD1. This CDR3 is 17 amino acids long. Germline lookup yields CDR1 ENHRY and CDR2 SYGVKD. The V segment lost 2 bases and the J segment 0 bases; nucleotides outside the gene matches: 7. As DNA, the CDR3 is TGTGCCATCAGTGAGGCGTTGACAGGGAACTCTGGAAACACCATATATTTT. It codes for CAISEALTGNSGNTIYF.

This clonotype came up many times. V is TRBV7-9 and J is TRBJ2-5, with TRBD1 identical over 7 bases. CDR3 length: 13 residues. With 6 bases clipped from V and 5 bases from J, the junction kept 6 bases outside the gene matches. Germline values: CDR1 SEHNR, CDR2 FQNEAQ (reference sequence). The CDR3 loop reads CASRLGTAETQYF. DNA of the CDR3: TGTGCCAGCAGACTGGGGACAGCCGAGACCCAGTACTTC.

The chain combines TRBV20-1 with TRBJ2-7; no clear D. The V end lost 3 bases, the J end lost 7 bases, and 22 bases lay between the germline ends. This CDR3 has 15 residues. The germline V gene has CDR1 DFQATT and CDR2 SNEGSKA (reference sequence). The DNA for the CDR3 is TGCAGTGCTAGTTCAGGTCCCAATCCCTTGAATGAGCAGTACTTC. It specifies CSASSGPNPLNEQYF.

This clonotype was recorded many times. J is TRBJ2-6 and V is TRBV19, with D possibly matching TRBD1 (6 bases). The V end lost 5 bases, the J end lost 2 bases, and 13 bases lay between the germline ends. The CDR3 has 16 amino acids. In germline, CDR1 is LNHDA, CDR2 SQIVND (reference sequence). CDR3 loop: CASSSYRAAGANVLTF. The CDR3 coding sequence is TGTGCCAGTAGTTCCTACAGGGCTGCTGGGGCCAACGTCCTGACTTTC.

The V and J genes are TRBV20-1 and TRBJ2-7; TRBD1 is a possible D gene (5 bases). Trimming took off 0 bases at V and 0 bases at J, with 9 bases between the two ends. The CDR3 has 14 residues. Germline assignment: CDR1 DFQATT and CDR2 SNEGSKA (reference sequence). CDR3 DNA sequence: TGCAGTGCTAGAGATTTGGACACCTCCTACGAGCAGTACTTC. Its protein is CSARDLDTSYEQYF.

The sample holds many counts of this clonotype. CDR3 bases: TGTGCCAGCCTAGGGGGGGATAATTCACCCCTCCACTTT. This sequence encodes CASLGGDNSPLHF. The V call is TRBV2, the J call TRBJ1-6; D is possibly TRBD1 (6 bases). The V gene's germline CDR1 is SNHLY and CDR2 FYNNEI. CDR3 size: 13 residues. The V end was cut by 8 bases, the J end by 5 bases, with 10 bases between.

This clonotype was counted between two and nine times. An end of the junction does not agree with germline; a read error may underlie this. The chain employs TRBV7-8 and TRBJ2-6; D is unresolved. CDR3 length equals 16 residues. CDR1 and CDR2 from the germline V gene are SGHVS and FQNEAQ. CDR3 sequence reads: CASSQVAATGANVLTF. The CDR3 DNA reads TGCGCCAGCAGCCAAGTGGCCGCTACTGGGGCCAACGTCCTGACTTTC. Together with reference TRBV7-8 and TRBJ2-6, the CDR3 gives the full variable domain: GAGVSQSPRYKVAKRGQDVALRCDPISGHVSLFWYQQALGQGPEFLTYFQNEAQLDKSGLPSDRFFAERPEGSVSTLKIQRTQQEDSAVYLCASSQVAATGANVLTFGAGSRLTVL.